This T cell receptor (beta chain) was identified during a study of blood T cell repertoires in COVID-19. Overall study context: PBMCs, B-cell-depleted T cells, or T cells were the source of the cDNA or gDNA that made up the material.

Cohorts were based on clinical histories the participants reported. Original handling: It was from reference gene primer amplification that nucleated cell counts were estimated. TCRdb's copy holds only in-frame clones and misses some; the assay was immunoSEQ multiplex PCR. V, J and clone size reflect that table, while D and trimming were determined from the DNA. Here the sample spans about 250,000 clones, over 75% being singletons. V lost 3 bases, J lost 6 bases, and 10 bases stayed unmatched. This CDR3 has 16 amino acids. Germline assignment: CDR1 SGHDT and CDR2 YYEEEE. Sequencing was done on a sample of PBMCs or T cells enriched from blood (not recorded which). The sequence came from a man in his forties who had recovered from COVID-19. The chain carries TRBV5-6 and TRBJ2-2; 8 positions match TRBD1. The CDR3 DNA is TGTGCCAGCAGCTACCTACTCAGGGGGCGGGCCGGGGAGCTGTTTTTT. Protein: CASSYLLRGRAGELFF.